The entry that follows covers one TCR beta chain sequence. The data derive from a study of cytomegalovirus exposure and HLA in healthy donors. The J segment lost 5 bases and the V segment lost 7 bases, leaving 9 bases of the junction unmatched. The germline CDR1 and CDR2 sequences are MNHNY and SVGAGI (reference sequence). This CDR3 region has 15 residues. In the PCR, 60 Vbeta and 13 Jbeta primers were used. Some clones are missing from TCRdb's copy, which holds only in-frame ones; the method was immunoSEQ multiplex PCR. The sample includes 49,000 or so clones. This chain connects TRBV6-6 to TRBJ1-5, with TRBD1 matching over 9 bases. This TCR came from a man aged 40-49 years in good health and CMV-seropositive. Sequencing was done on a sample of PBMCs. The CDR3 bases are TGTGCCAGCATTGGGGACAGGGATTATTATCAGCCCCAGCATTTT. It encodes CASIGDRDYYQPQHF.